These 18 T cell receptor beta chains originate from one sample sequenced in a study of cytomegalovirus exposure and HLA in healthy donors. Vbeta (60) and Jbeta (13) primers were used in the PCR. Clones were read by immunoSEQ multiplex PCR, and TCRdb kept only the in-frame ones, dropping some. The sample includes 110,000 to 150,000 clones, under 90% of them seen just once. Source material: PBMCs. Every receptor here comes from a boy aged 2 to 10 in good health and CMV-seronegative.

CDR3 nucleotide sequence: TGTGCCAGCAGGAGGACATCTAACTATGGCTACACCTTC. It specifies CASRRTSNYGYTF. V gene TRBV6-5 combines with J gene TRBJ1-2, with D perhaps TRBD1 (5 bases). This CDR3 spans 13 amino acids. The V gene's germline CDR1 is MNHEY and CDR2 SVGAGI. The V end was cut by 6 bases, the J end by 0 bases, with 8 bases between.

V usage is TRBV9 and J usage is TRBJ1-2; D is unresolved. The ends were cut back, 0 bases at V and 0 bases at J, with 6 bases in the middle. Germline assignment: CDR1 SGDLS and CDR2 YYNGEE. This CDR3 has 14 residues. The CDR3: CASSVGAANYGYTF. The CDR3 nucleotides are TGTGCCAGCAGCGTAGGGGCAGCTAACTATGGCTACACCTTC. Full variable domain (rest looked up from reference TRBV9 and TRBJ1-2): DSGVTQTPKHLITATGQRVTLRCSPRSGDLSVYWYQQSLDQGLQFLIQYYNGEERAKGNILERFSAQQFPDLHSELNLSSLELGDSALYFCASSVGAANYGYTFGSGTRLTVV.

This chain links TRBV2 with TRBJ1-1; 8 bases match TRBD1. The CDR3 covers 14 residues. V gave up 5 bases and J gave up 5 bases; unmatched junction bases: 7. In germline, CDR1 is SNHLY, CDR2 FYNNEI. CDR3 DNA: TGTGCCAGCAGTAAACAGGGGGGAAATACTGAAGCTTTCTTT. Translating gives CASSKQGGNTEAFF.

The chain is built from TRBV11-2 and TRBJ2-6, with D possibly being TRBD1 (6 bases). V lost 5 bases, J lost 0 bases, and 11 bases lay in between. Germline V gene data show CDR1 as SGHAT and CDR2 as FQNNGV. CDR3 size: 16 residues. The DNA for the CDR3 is TGTGCCAGCAGCCCTGGACAGTTCTCTGGGGCCAACGTCCTGACTTTC. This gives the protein CASSPGQFSGANVLTF.

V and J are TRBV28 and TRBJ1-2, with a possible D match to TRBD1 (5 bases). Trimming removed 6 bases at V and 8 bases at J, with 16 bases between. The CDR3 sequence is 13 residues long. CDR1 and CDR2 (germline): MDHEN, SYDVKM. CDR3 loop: CASRFVGAPGYTF. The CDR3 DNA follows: TGTGCCAGCAGGTTTGTTGGGGCGCCCGGCTACACCTTC.

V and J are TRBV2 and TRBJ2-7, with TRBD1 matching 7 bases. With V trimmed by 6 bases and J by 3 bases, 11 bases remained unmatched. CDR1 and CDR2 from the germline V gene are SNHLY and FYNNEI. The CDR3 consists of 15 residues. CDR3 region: CASRFRPTGNYEQYF. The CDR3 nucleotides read TGTGCCAGCAGATTCCGGCCGACAGGGAACTACGAGCAGTACTTC. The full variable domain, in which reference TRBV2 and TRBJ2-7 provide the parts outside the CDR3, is EPEVTQTPSHQVTQMGQEVILRCVPISNHLYFYWYRQILGQKVEFLVSFYNNEISEKSEIFDDQFSVERPDGSNFTLKIRSTKLEDSAMYFCASRFRPTGNYEQYFGPGTRLTVT.

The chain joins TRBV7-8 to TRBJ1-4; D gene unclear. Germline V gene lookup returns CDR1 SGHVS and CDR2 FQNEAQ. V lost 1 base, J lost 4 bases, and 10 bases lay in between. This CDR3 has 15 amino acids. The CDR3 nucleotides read TGTGCCAGCAGCTTAGAATTGGGAGATAATGAAAAACTGTTTTTT. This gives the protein CASSLELGDNEKLFF.

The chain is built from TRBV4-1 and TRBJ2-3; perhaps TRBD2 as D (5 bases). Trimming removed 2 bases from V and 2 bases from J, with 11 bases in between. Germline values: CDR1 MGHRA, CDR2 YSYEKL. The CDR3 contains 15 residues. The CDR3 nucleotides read TGCGCCAGCAGCCAAATAGGGCTAGCCACAGATACGCAGTATTTT. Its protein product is CASSQIGLATDTQYF.

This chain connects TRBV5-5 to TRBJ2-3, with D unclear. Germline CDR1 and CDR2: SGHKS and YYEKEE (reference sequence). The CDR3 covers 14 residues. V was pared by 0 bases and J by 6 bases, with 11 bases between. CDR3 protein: CASSLDLGSDTQYF. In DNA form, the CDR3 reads TGTGCCAGCAGCTTGGATTTGGGCAGCGATACGCAGTATTTT.

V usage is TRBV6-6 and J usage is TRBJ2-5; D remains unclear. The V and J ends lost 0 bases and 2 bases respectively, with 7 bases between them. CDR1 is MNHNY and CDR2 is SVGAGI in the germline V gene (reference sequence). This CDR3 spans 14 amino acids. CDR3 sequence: CASSYSVQQETQYF. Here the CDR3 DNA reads TGTGCCAGCAGTTACTCGGTACAGCAAGAGACCCAGTACTTC.

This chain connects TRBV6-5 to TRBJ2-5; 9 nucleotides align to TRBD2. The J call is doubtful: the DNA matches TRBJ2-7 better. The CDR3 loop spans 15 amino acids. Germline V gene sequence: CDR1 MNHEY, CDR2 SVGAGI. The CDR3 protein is CASSWGLAASREQYF. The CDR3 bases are TGTGCCAGCAGTTGGGGACTAGCCGCGTCTCGCGAGCAGTACTTC.

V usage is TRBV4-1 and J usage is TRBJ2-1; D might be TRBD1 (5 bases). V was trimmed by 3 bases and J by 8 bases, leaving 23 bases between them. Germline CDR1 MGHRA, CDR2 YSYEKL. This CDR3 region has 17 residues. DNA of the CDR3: TGCGCCAGCAGCCACTCATTGTTAGGGGCCGCTAAGGATGAGCAGTTCTTC. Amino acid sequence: CASSHSLLGAAKDEQFF.

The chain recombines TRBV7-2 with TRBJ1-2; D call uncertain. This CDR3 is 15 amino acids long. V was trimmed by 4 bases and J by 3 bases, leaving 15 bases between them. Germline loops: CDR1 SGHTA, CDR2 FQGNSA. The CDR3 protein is CASSSHEVLDYGYTF. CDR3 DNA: TGTGCCAGCAGCTCTCACGAGGTATTAGACTATGGCTACACCTTC.

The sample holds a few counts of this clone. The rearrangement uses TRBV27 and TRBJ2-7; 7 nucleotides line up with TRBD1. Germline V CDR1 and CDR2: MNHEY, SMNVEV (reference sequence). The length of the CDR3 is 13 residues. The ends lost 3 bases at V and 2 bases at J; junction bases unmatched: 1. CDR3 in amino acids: CASSLGQTYEQYF. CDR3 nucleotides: TGTGCCAGCAGTTTGGGACAGACCTACGAGCAGTACTTC.

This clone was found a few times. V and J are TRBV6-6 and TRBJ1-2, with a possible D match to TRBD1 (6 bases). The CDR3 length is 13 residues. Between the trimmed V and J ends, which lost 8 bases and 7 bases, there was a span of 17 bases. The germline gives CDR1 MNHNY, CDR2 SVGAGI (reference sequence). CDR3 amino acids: CASSGQTLSGYTF. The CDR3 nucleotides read TGTGCCAGCTCTGGACAGACCCTCTCTGGCTACACCTTC.

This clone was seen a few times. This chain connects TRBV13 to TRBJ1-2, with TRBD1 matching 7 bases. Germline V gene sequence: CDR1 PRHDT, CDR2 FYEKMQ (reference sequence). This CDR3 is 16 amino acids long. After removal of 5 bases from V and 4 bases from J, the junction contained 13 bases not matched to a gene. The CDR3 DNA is TGTGCCAGCAGCGTTACGAGTACAGGGGCCGGCTATGGCTACACCTTC. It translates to CASSVTSTGAGYGYTF.

In nucleotides, the CDR3 is TGTGCCTGGAATAGCGGGACCACGAGGGAGCAGTACTTC. It encodes CAWNSGTTREQYF. The chain joins TRBV30 to TRBJ2-7, with 8 bases that match TRBD2. The CDR3 runs to 13 residues. V shed 4 bases, J shed 7 bases, and the junction held 9 bases outside the gene matches. Germline V gene data show CDR1 as GTSNPN and CDR2 as SVGIG (reference sequence).

The CDR3 DNA sequence: TGCAGTGCTTGGGGAGGCGAGACCCAGTACTTC. It translates to CSAWGGETQYF. The V and J genes are TRBV20-1 and TRBJ2-5, with D perhaps matching TRBD2 (6 bases). Germline assignment: CDR1 DFQATT and CDR2 SNEGSKA (reference sequence). CDR3 length: 11 amino acids. Trimming took 5 bases from V and 5 from J, leaving 9 bases between them.